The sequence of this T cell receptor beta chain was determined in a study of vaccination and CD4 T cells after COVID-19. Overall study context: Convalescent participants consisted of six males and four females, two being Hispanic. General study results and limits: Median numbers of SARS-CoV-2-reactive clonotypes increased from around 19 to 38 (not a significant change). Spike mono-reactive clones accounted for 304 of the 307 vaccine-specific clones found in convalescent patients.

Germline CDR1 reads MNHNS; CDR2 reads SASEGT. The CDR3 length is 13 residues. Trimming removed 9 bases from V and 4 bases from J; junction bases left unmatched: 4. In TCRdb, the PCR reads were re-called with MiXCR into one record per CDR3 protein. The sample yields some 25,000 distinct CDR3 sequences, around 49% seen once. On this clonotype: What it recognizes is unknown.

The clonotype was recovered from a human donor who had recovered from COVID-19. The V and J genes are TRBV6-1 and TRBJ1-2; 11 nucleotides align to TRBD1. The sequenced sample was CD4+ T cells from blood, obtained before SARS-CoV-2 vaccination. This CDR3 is CARGDRGTYGYTF. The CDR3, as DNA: TGTGCCAGGGGGGACAGGGGGACCTATGGCTACACCTTC.